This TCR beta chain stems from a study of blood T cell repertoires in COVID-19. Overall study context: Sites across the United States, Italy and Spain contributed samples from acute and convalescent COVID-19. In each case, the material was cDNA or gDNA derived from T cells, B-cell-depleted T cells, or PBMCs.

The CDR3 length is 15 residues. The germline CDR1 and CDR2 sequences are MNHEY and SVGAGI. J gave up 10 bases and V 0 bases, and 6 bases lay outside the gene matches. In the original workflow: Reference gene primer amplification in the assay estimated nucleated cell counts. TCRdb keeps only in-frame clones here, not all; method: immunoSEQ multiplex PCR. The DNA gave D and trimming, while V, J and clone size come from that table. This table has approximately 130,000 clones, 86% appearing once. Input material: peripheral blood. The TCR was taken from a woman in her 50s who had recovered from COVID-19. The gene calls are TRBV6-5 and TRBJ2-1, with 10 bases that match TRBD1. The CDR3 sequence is CASSYSRQGAREQFF. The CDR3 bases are TGTGCCAGCAGTTACTCACGACAGGGGGCTAGAGAGCAGTTCTTC.